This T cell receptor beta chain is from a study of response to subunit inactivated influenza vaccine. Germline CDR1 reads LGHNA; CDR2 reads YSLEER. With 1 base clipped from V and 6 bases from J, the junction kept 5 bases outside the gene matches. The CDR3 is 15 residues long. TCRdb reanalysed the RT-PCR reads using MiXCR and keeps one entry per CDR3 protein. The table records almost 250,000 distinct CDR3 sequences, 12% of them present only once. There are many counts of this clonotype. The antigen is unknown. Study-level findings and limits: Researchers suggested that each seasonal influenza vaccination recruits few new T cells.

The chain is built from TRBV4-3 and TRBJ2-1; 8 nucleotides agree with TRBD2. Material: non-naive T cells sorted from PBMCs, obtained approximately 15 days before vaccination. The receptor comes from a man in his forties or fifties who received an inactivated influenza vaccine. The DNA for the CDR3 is TGCGCCAGCAGCCAAGGCCTAGCGGGTTTCAATGAGCAGTTCTTC. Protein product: CASSQGLAGFNEQFF.